Given below is one TCR beta chain in context. No antigen is known for it. These data come from a study of cytomegalovirus exposure and HLA in healthy donors. Study overall: An earlier analysis found some 100 million unique TCR beta sequences from around 180 million T cells. General observations from the study: An Asian-associated ancestry cluster reportedly showed fewer N-insertions than the roughly 670-donor mean in a later analysis. Equally common other TCR beta chains were less clonally expanded than HLA-associated ones, a later analysis found.

The PCR was carried out with 60 Vbeta primers and 13 Jbeta primers. TCRdb keeps only in-frame clones here, not all; method: immunoSEQ multiplex PCR. The sample yields about 190,000 clones, 87% seen once. Each of the donors was a healthy bone marrow donor. V shed 3 bases and J shed 4 bases, with 16 bases lying between them. CDR3 length equals 16 residues. The V gene's germline CDR1 is MNHEY and CDR2 SMNVEV (reference sequence). Sequencing was carried out using PBMCs. This TCR was sampled from a boy between 2 and 10 years old in good health and CMV-seronegative. The chain links TRBV27 to TRBJ2-1, with D perhaps matching TRBD2 (6 bases). Written as DNA, the CDR3 is TGTGCCAGCAGTTTTCGGGGGATTCCGGTTTACAATGAGCAGTTCTTC. Protein sequence: CASSFRGIPVYNEQFF.